This T cell receptor beta chain was found in a study of T cell clones after liver transplantation. Background on the study: In this trial, immunosuppression withdrawal was attempted within 2 years of liver transplant. A pre-transplant mixed lymphocyte reaction with TCRbeta sequencing defined graft-donor-reactive clones followed in post-transplant blood.

V lost 1 base to trimming and J lost 7 bases, with 5 bases between them. The CDR3 loop spans 12 amino acids. Germline-derived CDR1 and CDR2 are SGHTA and FQGNSA. Sorting of unstimulated PBMCs yielded separate CD3+CD4+ and CD3+CD8+ fractions. Sequencing was performed with immunoSEQ multiplex PCR; in TCRdb, only in-frame clones are kept and a portion is missing. The table records under 12,000 clones, about 76% of them present only once. This specimen was CD4+ T cells from blood, taken nearly 33 months after liver transplant. The origin of this receptor is a human patient who received a liver transplant. These T cells may partly come from the graft donor. The chain employs TRBV7-2 and TRBJ2-1; D is perhaps TRBD2 (5 bases). This CDR3 reads CASSLVANEQFF. The CDR3 DNA follows: TGTGCCAGCAGCTTAGTAGCGAATGAGCAGTTCTTC. Based on the CDR3 plus reference TRBV7-2 and TRBJ2-1, the full variable domain is GAGVSQSPSNKVTEKGKDVELRCDPISGHTALYWYRQSLGQGLEFLIYFQGNSAPDKSGLPSDRFSAERTGGSVSTLTIQRTQQEDSAVYLCASSLVANEQFFGPGTRLTVL.